A selection of T cell receptor beta chains follows, all from one sample in a study of blood T cell repertoires in COVID-19. This table comes from immunoSEQ multiplex PCR, and its TCRdb copy is limited to in-frame clones, with some not included. The table lists around 200,000 clones, approximately 85% of them singletons. The sample was PBMCs or T cells enriched from blood (not recorded which). The receptor set was obtained from a man aged 40-49 years with acute COVID-19. Both conserved end residues are part of each CDR3. The order of the fields is D gene, clone size, J gene, V gene, CDR3 DNA, CDR3 protein. A D gene is named only where the DNA matches it firmly. Expanded clones get a size class; other rows say once, few or many, or leave the size out.

d_call: NA
clone_size: NA
j_call: TRBJ1-1
v_call: TRBV6-5
cdr3_nt: TGTGCCAGCAGCCCCCCGACAAGCGAAGCTTTCTTT
cdr3_aa: CASSPPTSEAFF

d_call: TRBD2
clone_size: once
j_call: TRBJ2-2
v_call: TRBV4-3
cdr3_nt: TGCGCCAGCAGCCAAGATCTAGCGGGAGCGGGCGGGGAGCTGTTTTTT
cdr3_aa: CASSQDLAGAGGELFF

d_call: NA
clone_size: NA
j_call: TRBJ1-6
v_call: TRBV21-1
cdr3_nt: TGTGCCAGCACGAACGGAGGACAGTATAATTCACCCCTCCACTTT
cdr3_aa: CASTNGGQYNSPLHF

d_call: TRBD1
clone_size: NA
j_call: TRBJ1-3
v_call: TRBV18
cdr3_nt: TGTGCCAGCTCACAAGGGGGCGGAAACACCATATATTTT
cdr3_aa: CASSQGGGNTIYF

d_call: TRBD1
clone_size: NA
j_call: TRBJ1-1
v_call: TRBV9
cdr3_nt: TGTGCCAGCAGCGCTCCGATCTCAGGGGGCATTCTGGCTGAAGCTTTCTTT
cdr3_aa: CASSAPISGGILAEAFF

d_call: NA
clone_size: NA
j_call: TRBJ2-7
v_call: TRBV5-1
cdr3_nt: TGCGCCAGCAGCTCTGGCGGTAATACCTACGAGCAGTACTTC
cdr3_aa: CASSSGGNTYEQYF

d_call: NA
clone_size: NA
j_call: TRBJ2-7
v_call: TRBV25-1
cdr3_nt: TGTGCCAGCAGTGATAAATCCGAGCAGTACTTC
cdr3_aa: CASSDKSEQYF

d_call: NA
clone_size: once
j_call: TRBJ2-7
v_call: TRBV2
cdr3_nt: TGTGCCAGCAGCCAACCCGCGGATGCGCGGACAAGTATCTACGAGCAGTACTTC
cdr3_aa: CASSQPADARTSIYEQYF

d_call: NA
clone_size: NA
j_call: TRBJ1-2
v_call: TRBV30
cdr3_nt: TGTGCCTGGGGGGTCTCCTTCGGCTATGGCTACACCTTC
cdr3_aa: CAWGVSFGYGYTF

d_call: TRBD1
clone_size: NA
j_call: TRBJ2-7
v_call: TRBV28
cdr3_nt: TGTGCCAGCAGTTTATATGGCGGGCGGGACAGGGGCCTCGAGCAGTACTTC
cdr3_aa: CASSLYGGRDRGLEQYF

d_call: TRBD2
clone_size: NA
j_call: TRBJ2-7
v_call: TRBV7-2
cdr3_nt: TGTGCCAGCAGCCCCGGGGTAGCGGGAGTCTACGAGCAGTACTTC
cdr3_aa: CASSPGVAGVYEQYF

d_call: NA
clone_size: NA
j_call: TRBJ2-1
v_call: TRBV9
cdr3_nt: TGTGCCAGCAGCCCACGGCCCAGGGATAACGATGAGCAGTTCTTC
cdr3_aa: CASSPRPRDNDEQFF

d_call: NA
clone_size: NA
j_call: TRBJ2-3
v_call: TRBV18
cdr3_nt: TGTGCCAGCTCACCGTCCAGCGGGTTGGATACGCAGTATTTT
cdr3_aa: CASSPSSGLDTQYF

d_call: TRBD1
clone_size: NA
j_call: TRBJ2-1
v_call: TRBV2
cdr3_nt: TGTGCCAGCAGTTTCGGACAGGGGGCGAATGAGCAGTTCTTC
cdr3_aa: CASSFGQGANEQFF

d_call: NA
clone_size: NA
j_call: TRBJ2-1
v_call: TRBV19
cdr3_nt: TGTGCCAGTAGGTCGATTAGTAGCGGTGTGGGCAATGAGCAGTTCTTC
cdr3_aa: CASRSISSGVGNEQFF

d_call: TRBD2
clone_size: NA
j_call: TRBJ2-7
v_call: TRBV5-6
cdr3_nt: TGTGCCAGCAGCTTGGTGCTAGCGGGAAAGGGGTACGAGCAGTACTTC
cdr3_aa: CASSLVLAGKGYEQYF

d_call: NA
clone_size: NA
j_call: TRBJ1-6
v_call: TRBV30
cdr3_nt: TGTGCCTGGAGGGGGACATTCGGTTCACCCCTCCACTTT
cdr3_aa: CAWRGTFGSPLHF

d_call: NA
clone_size: NA
j_call: TRBJ1-2
v_call: TRBV28
cdr3_nt: TGTGCCAGCAGACCCCGCTCGGGGAACTATGGCTACACCTTC
cdr3_aa: CASRPRSGNYGYTF

d_call: TRBD1
clone_size: NA
j_call: TRBJ2-2
v_call: TRBV28
cdr3_nt: TGTGCCAGCAGTTTTGGGGACAGGGCGAGGGGGGAGCTGTTTTTT
cdr3_aa: CASSFGDRARGELFF

d_call: TRBD2
clone_size: NA
j_call: TRBJ2-1
v_call: TRBV3-1/TRBV3-2
cdr3_nt: TGTGCCAGCAGCTTTACTAGCGGAGAGCAGTTCTTC
cdr3_aa: CASSFTSGEQFF

d_call: NA
clone_size: NA
j_call: TRBJ2-1
v_call: TRBV9
cdr3_nt: TGTGCCAGCAGCCCGACGGAGGGTTACTCCTACAATGAGCAGTTCTTC
cdr3_aa: CASSPTEGYSYNEQFF

d_call: NA
clone_size: once
j_call: TRBJ2-1
v_call: TRBV11-2
cdr3_nt: TGTGCCAGCAGCTTAGATCGTGTCAATGAGCAGTTCTTC
cdr3_aa: CASSLDRVNEQFF

d_call: TRBD1
clone_size: NA
j_call: TRBJ1-4
v_call: TRBV7-9
cdr3_nt: TGTGCCAGCAGCTTGGGACAGGGGTCTGCAACTAATGAAAAACTGTTTTTT
cdr3_aa: CASSLGQGSATNEKLFF

d_call: TRBD1
clone_size: NA
j_call: TRBJ2-7
v_call: TRBV27
cdr3_nt: TGTGCCAGCAGGACAGGGACCTCGTCCTACGAGCAGTACTTC
cdr3_aa: CASRTGTSSYEQYF

d_call: NA
clone_size: NA
j_call: TRBJ1-5
v_call: TRBV27
cdr3_nt: TGTGCCAGCAGTCGTTATAGCAATCAGCCCCAGCATTTT
cdr3_aa: CASSRYSNQPQHF

d_call: TRBD2
clone_size: NA
j_call: TRBJ2-7
v_call: TRBV10-3
cdr3_nt: TGTGCCATCAGTGGGCCAGAAGCGGGAGGGATTTACGAGCAGTACTTC
cdr3_aa: CAISGPEAGGIYEQYF

d_call: NA
clone_size: NA
j_call: TRBJ1-5
v_call: TRBV7-9
cdr3_nt: TGTGCCAGCAGCTTAGGGGACAACTCGAATCAGCCCCAGCATTTT
cdr3_aa: CASSLGDNSNQPQHF

d_call: NA
clone_size: NA
j_call: TRBJ1-6
v_call: TRBV5-4
cdr3_nt: TGTGCCAGCAGCTTTTCACCGGATAATTCACCCCTCCACTTT
cdr3_aa: CASSFSPDNSPLHF

d_call: NA
clone_size: few
j_call: TRBJ2-1
v_call: TRBV5-1
cdr3_nt: TGCGCCAGCAGCTTGGAAGGTTTGAGGGACAATGAGCAGTTCTTC
cdr3_aa: CASSLEGLRDNEQFF

d_call: TRBD1
clone_size: NA
j_call: TRBJ1-2
v_call: TRBV5-1
cdr3_nt: TGCGCCAGCAGCTTGGCCGGGGACAGGTGGGGGAAAGCCTATGGCTACACCTTC
cdr3_aa: CASSLAGDRWGKAYGYTF

d_call: NA
clone_size: NA
j_call: TRBJ2-1
v_call: TRBV5-1
cdr3_nt: TGCGCCAGCAGCATCTCTCGTTTCTTATCCGGGATAGAGCATGAGCAGTTCTTC
cdr3_aa: CASSISRFLSGIEHEQFF

d_call: NA
clone_size: NA
j_call: TRBJ1-1
v_call: TRBV18
cdr3_nt: TGTGCCAGCTCACTACAGGGTAAGAACACTGAAGCTTTCTTT
cdr3_aa: CASSLQGKNTEAFF

d_call: NA
clone_size: NA
j_call: TRBJ1-2
v_call: TRBV9
cdr3_nt: TGTGCCAGCAGGGGAGGGTATGGCTACACCTTC
cdr3_aa: CASRGGYGYTF

d_call: NA
clone_size: NA
j_call: TRBJ1-2
v_call: TRBV7-8
cdr3_nt: TGTGCCAGCAGCCCAACGACACTGAACTATGGCTACACCTTC
cdr3_aa: CASSPTTLNYGYTF

d_call: NA
clone_size: few
j_call: TRBJ1-5
v_call: TRBV7-2
cdr3_nt: TGTGCCAGCAGCTCTTCACAGGGTCAGCCCCAGCATTTT
cdr3_aa: CASSSSQGQPQHF

d_call: TRBD2
clone_size: NA
j_call: TRBJ2-1
v_call: TRBV9
cdr3_nt: TGTGCCAGCAGCGACCTGCTCCTAGCGGGAGTGCAGTTCTTC
cdr3_aa: CASSDLLLAGVQFF

d_call: NA
clone_size: once
j_call: TRBJ1-6
v_call: TRBV9
cdr3_nt: TGTGCCAGCAGTCCGAACAGGTATAATTCACCCCTCCACTTT
cdr3_aa: CASSPNRYNSPLHF

d_call: TRBD1
clone_size: NA
j_call: TRBJ2-2
v_call: TRBV5-6
cdr3_nt: TGTGCCAGCAGCTTAGTTAAATGGACAGGAGCCTCGTCCGGGGAGCTGTTTTTT
cdr3_aa: CASSLVKWTGASSGELFF

d_call: NA
clone_size: NA
j_call: TRBJ1-2
v_call: TRBV6-5
cdr3_nt: TGTGCCAGCAGACCCCTTAAGGACAGCTATGGCTACACCTTC
cdr3_aa: CASRPLKDSYGYTF

d_call: NA
clone_size: NA
j_call: TRBJ1-6
v_call: TRBV7-8
cdr3_nt: TGTGCCAGCAGCCTCCGGGATCCTAATTCACCCCTCCACTTT
cdr3_aa: CASSLRDPNSPLHF

d_call: TRBD1
clone_size: NA
j_call: TRBJ2-2
v_call: TRBV7-9
cdr3_nt: TGTGCCAGCAGCTTAACCCCCGGGACAGGGTTCACCGGGGAGCTGTTTTTT
cdr3_aa: CASSLTPGTGFTGELFF

d_call: NA
clone_size: NA
j_call: TRBJ1-4
v_call: TRBV11-2
cdr3_nt: TGTGCCAGCAGCTCTAGGGGGGAAAAACTGTTTTTT
cdr3_aa: CASSSRGEKLFF

d_call: NA
clone_size: large
j_call: TRBJ2-7
v_call: TRBV6-5
cdr3_nt: TGTGCCAGCAGTTACGGGGCTCAAAACTACGAGCAGTACTTC
cdr3_aa: CASSYGAQNYEQYF

d_call: NA
clone_size: NA
j_call: TRBJ1-3
v_call: TRBV11-3
cdr3_nt: TGTGCCAGCAGCTTTTTCGAGGGAGATCCCTATTGTGGAAACACCATATATTTT
cdr3_aa: CASSFFEGDPYCGNTIYF

d_call: NA
clone_size: NA
j_call: TRBJ2-3
v_call: TRBV29-1
cdr3_nt: TGCAGCGTTGGGCAGGTGGCAGATACGCAGTATTTT
cdr3_aa: CSVGQVADTQYF

d_call: NA
clone_size: few
j_call: TRBJ1-2
v_call: TRBV7-8
cdr3_nt: TGTGCCAGCGCCTACAATGGGGAGCAGGGCTACACCTTC
cdr3_aa: CASAYNGEQGYTF

d_call: NA
clone_size: NA
j_call: TRBJ2-3
v_call: TRBV11-3
cdr3_nt: TGTGCCAGCAGCTTAGAGTCTAGAGGAGATACGCAGTATTTT
cdr3_aa: CASSLESRGDTQYF